The 10 T cell receptor beta chains given below trace back to one sample, sequenced in a study of blood T cell repertoires in COVID-19. The table came from immunoSEQ multiplex PCR; TCRdb's copy has only in-frame clones and leaves some out. The sample yields almost 400,000 clones, roughly 90% seen once. Sequencing was performed on PBMCs or T cells enriched from blood (not recorded which). The receptor set was obtained from a woman under 40 with acute COVID-19.

This clone was counted between two and nine times. This sequence joins TRBV5-1 and TRBJ2-4, with unresolved D. Germline CDR1 and CDR2: SGHRS and YFSETQ. The ends were cut back, 0 bases at V and 3 bases at J, with 10 bases in the middle. The CDR3 has 15 residues. The CDR3, as DNA: TGCGCCAGCAGCTTGGCCGTGACAAACAAAAACATTCAGTACTTC. This encodes CASSLAVTNKNIQYF. The whole variable domain, filled in from reference TRBV5-1 and TRBJ2-4, reads KAGVTQTPRYLIKTRGQQVTLSCSPISGHRSVSWYQQTPGQGLQFLFEYFSETQRNKGNFPGRFSGRQFSNSRSEMNVSTLELGDSALYLCASSLAVTNKNIQYFGAGTRLSVL.

The chain recombines TRBV2 with TRBJ1-6; D gene unclear. Trimming cost V 5 bases and J 0 bases, with 17 bases left between them. Per germline, CDR1 SNHLY and CDR2 FYNNEI. The CDR3 contains 18 residues. CDR3 loop: CASSRRTPGSSYNSPLHF. CDR3 nucleotides: TGTGCCAGCAGTCGGCGAACCCCTGGGAGCTCCTATAATTCACCCCTCCACTTT.

The sample holds a few counts of this clone. The CDR3: CASRAWASNEKLFF. The CDR3 coding sequence is TGCGCCAGCAGGGCGTGGGCTTCAAATGAAAAACTGTTTTTT. The rearrangement joins TRBV10-2 to TRBJ1-4; D ambiguous. The CDR3 contains 14 residues. Trimming took off 6 bases at V and 5 bases at J, with 13 bases between the two ends. CDR1 and CDR2 from the germline V gene are WSHSY and SAAADI.

This sequence joins TRBV7-8 and TRBJ2-3, with D possibly matching TRBD2 (5 bases). Germline CDR1 SGHVS, CDR2 FQNEAQ. The CDR3 has 16 amino acids. With 2 bases removed from V and 2 bases from J, the gap between germline ends came to 14 bases. CDR3 sequence reads: CASSLFSSGYTDTQYF. CDR3 in DNA: TGTGCCAGCAGCTTATTTTCCTCGGGGTACACAGATACGCAGTATTTT.

V and J are TRBV6-4 and TRBJ2-3; 11 nucleotides align to TRBD2. CDR1 is MRHNA, CDR2 SNTAGT, per germline. The CDR3 sequence is 15 residues long. Germline trimming cut 6 bases from V and 4 bases from J; bases unmatched to any gene: 6. The CDR3 loop reads CASRLLAGGADTQYF. CDR3 sequence (DNA): TGTGCCAGCAGACTCCTAGCGGGGGGAGCAGATACGCAGTATTTT.

The chain combines TRBV4-1 with TRBJ1-1; weak D call: TRBD1 (6 bases). With 1 base removed from V and 4 bases from J, the gap between germline ends came to 13 bases. The CDR3 is 15 residues long. Germline V gene lookup returns CDR1 MGHRA and CDR2 YSYEKL. DNA for the CDR3: TGCGCCAGCAGCCAAGTCGGGGGGCGGGGCACTGAAGCTTTCTTT. As protein: CASSQVGGRGTEAFF.

The chain couples TRBV18 to TRBJ1-5; 7 nucleotides agree with TRBD1. Germline V gene sequence: CDR1 KGHSH, CDR2 LQKENI. The CDR3 runs to 14 residues. Losses at the gene ends were 3 bases for V and 7 bases for J; bases not matched to a gene: 6. The CDR3 DNA reads TGTGCCAGCTCACCTAACAGGGGAGAACAGCCCCAGCATTTT. Amino acids: CASSPNRGEQPQHF.

The chain links TRBV6-5 to TRBJ1-6; 7 positions match TRBD1. The J segment lost 9 bases and the V segment lost 6 bases, leaving 8 bases of the junction unmatched. Germline CDR1 MNHEY, CDR2 SVGAGI. The CDR3 length is 14 residues. DNA of the CDR3: TGTGCCAGCAGATGGGGACAGCTGGGTTCACCCCTCCACTTT. Protein sequence: CASRWGQLGSPLHF.

Remarks on this clone: This CDR3 is also generated by other DNA sequences in the sample. The chain has TRBV18 and TRBJ2-2, with 7 bases lining up with TRBD1. Trimming cost V 3 bases and J 4 bases; bases outside gene matches: 2. In germline, CDR1 is KGHSH, CDR2 LQKENI. There are 14 residues in the CDR3. DNA of the CDR3: TGTGCCAGCTCACCGGGACAGATCACCGGGGAGCTGTTTTTT. It translates to CASSPGQITGELFF. Full variable domain (remainder filled in from reference TRBV18 and TRBJ2-2): NAGVMQNPRHLVRRRGQEARLRCSPMKGHSHVYWYRQLPEEGLKFMVYLQKENIIDESGMPKERFSAEFPKEGPSILRIQQVVRGDSAAYFCASSPGQITGELFFGEGSRLTVL.

The rearrangement joins TRBV7-9 to TRBJ2-2; TRBD2 agrees at 13 bases. V shed 1 base and J 5 bases; nucleotides not matched to a gene: 1. Germline-derived CDR1 and CDR2 are SEHNR and FQNEAQ (reference sequence). The CDR3 is 16 residues long. As DNA, the CDR3 is TGTGCCAGCAGCTTAGGGGGACTAGCGGGAACCGGGGAGCTGTTTTTT. Protein: CASSLGGLAGTGELFF.